These 12 T cell receptor beta chains were all obtained from the same sample, sequenced in a study of T cell responses to AZD1222 COVID-19 vaccine. Only in-frame clones appear in the TCRdb table, and some are missing; sequencing was by immunoSEQ multiplex PCR. The table records more than 95,000 clones, 89% of them present only once. The sample in question was peripheral blood, obtained on day 0 of AZD1222 vaccination. The receptors here all came from an adult in good health.

This clone showed up just a few times. The chain joins TRBV5-1 to TRBJ2-1; the match to TRBD2 covers 7 bases. With V trimmed by 2 bases and J by 9 bases, 11 bases remained unmatched. The CDR3 has 15 amino acids. Germline assignment: CDR1 SGHRS and CDR2 YFSETQ. The CDR3 spells CASSFKAGSSGEQFF. In DNA, the CDR3 is TGCGCCAGCAGCTTTAAAGCGGGATCTTCTGGTGAGCAGTTCTTC. Looking up the rest from reference TRBV5-1 and TRBJ2-1 gives the full variable domain: KAGVTQTPRYLIKTRGQQVTLSCSPISGHRSVSWYQQTPGQGLQFLFEYFSETQRNKGNFPGRFSGRQFSNSRSEMNVSTLELGDSALYLCASSFKAGSSGEQFFGPGTRLTVL.

V gene TRBV10-3 combines with J gene TRBJ2-7; D is perhaps TRBD2 (5 bases). Between the trimmed V and J ends, which lost 1 base and 7 bases, there was a span of 17 bases. The CDR3 covers 15 residues. Germline CDR1 and CDR2: ENHRY and SYGVKD. The CDR3 nucleotides are TGTGCCATCAGTGAGTTTGAGGGAGTTCGATGTGAGCAGTACTTC. Its translation: CAISEFEGVRCEQYF.

The chain joins TRBV9 to TRBJ1-3; D call uncertain. CDR1 SGDLS and CDR2 YYNGEE come from the germline V gene. V was trimmed by 3 bases and J by 3 bases, leaving 4 bases between them. This CDR3 contains 12 residues. The CDR3 spells CASSEYGNTIYF. Here the CDR3 DNA reads TGTGCCAGCAGCGAATATGGAAACACCATATATTTT.

This clone was counted once. The chain couples TRBV6-5 to TRBJ2-7; a possible D gene is TRBD1 (5 bases). With 8 bases removed from V and 1 base from J, the gap between germline ends came to 15 bases. This CDR3 contains 14 residues. The germline V gene has CDR1 MNHEY and CDR2 SVGAGI. CDR3 amino acids: CASGSNGASYEQYF. The CDR3 nucleotides read TGTGCCAGCGGGTCAAATGGGGCTTCCTACGAGCAGTACTTC.

The rearrangement uses TRBV28 and TRBJ1-5; no reliable D call. The V end lost 2 bases, the J end lost 1 base, and 12 bases lay between the germline ends. This CDR3 comprises 16 residues. Germline lookup yields CDR1 MDHEN and CDR2 SYDVKM. CDR3 in DNA: TGTGCCAGCAGTTTAATCCCGGTGGAGAGCAATCAGCCCCAGCATTTT. Protein: CASSLIPVESNQPQHF. The full variable domain, rest sourced from reference TRBV28 and TRBJ1-5, is DVKVTQSSRYLVKRTGEKVFLECVQDMDHENMFWYRQDPGLGLRLIYFSYDVKMKEKGDIPEGYSVSREKKERFSLILESASTNQTSMYLCASSLIPVESNQPQHFGDGTRLSIL.

V usage is TRBV5-1 and J usage is TRBJ1-1; D uncertain. Trimming cost V 1 base and J 2 bases, with 12 bases left between them. The CDR3 length is 15 residues. Looked up from germline, CDR1 is SGHRS and CDR2 is YFSETQ. The CDR3 region is CASSLKSGVNTEAFF. Here the CDR3 DNA reads TGCGCCAGCAGCTTGAAAAGCGGGGTTAACACTGAAGCTTTCTTT.

This clone has just a few counts. V usage is TRBV4-1 and J usage is TRBJ2-7; TRBD2 matches at 7 bases. The V gene's germline CDR1 is MGHRA and CDR2 YSYEKL. V was clipped by 1 base and J by 5 bases; unmatched bases: 8. This CDR3 comprises 15 residues. CDR3: CASSQAQGGPDEQYF. The DNA of the CDR3 is TGCGCCAGCAGCCAAGCGCAGGGAGGGCCAGACGAGCAGTACTTC.

The genes are TRBV5-6 and TRBJ1-2, with D unresolved. Trimming took off 1 base at V and 5 bases at J, with 24 bases between the two ends. Per the germline V gene, CDR1 is SGHDT and CDR2 is YYEEEE. CDR3 length: 18 amino acids. The CDR3 coding sequence is TGTGCCAGCAGCTTGATGGAGTTAAGGTTTAACGAGGAGTATGGCTACACCTTC. Translated, it gives CASSLMELRFNEEYGYTF.

The genes are TRBV28 and TRBJ2-3; 9 bases agree with TRBD1. Germline lookup yields CDR1 MDHEN and CDR2 SYDVKM. CDR3 length equals 19 residues. The J segment lost 4 bases and the V segment lost 7 bases, leaving 21 bases of the junction unmatched. Written as DNA, the CDR3 is TGTGCCAGCACTCCAGATCTGGGCATGACAGGGGGTTTTCCAGATACGCAGTATTTT. As protein: CASTPDLGMTGGFPDTQYF.

The genes are TRBV9 and TRBJ2-3; 7 bases match TRBD2. The CDR3 is 18 amino acids. Germline CDR1 and CDR2: SGDLS and YYNGEE. Trimming cost V 1 base and J 0 bases; bases outside gene matches: 11. Written as DNA, the CDR3 is TGTGCCAGCAGCGTACGATCTAGCGGAACCACTAGCACAGATACGCAGTATTTT. It is translated as CASSVRSSGTTSTDTQYF. Based on the CDR3 plus reference TRBV9 and TRBJ2-3, the full variable domain is DSGVTQTPKHLITATGQRVTLRCSPRSGDLSVYWYQQSLDQGLQFLIQYYNGEERAKGNILERFSAQQFPDLHSELNLSSLELGDSALYFCASSVRSSGTTSTDTQYFGPGTRLTVL.

V and J are TRBV30 and TRBJ1-2; D gene unclear. The CDR3 loop spans 13 amino acids. Trimming stripped 1 base from V and 6 bases from J, with 12 bases between. Germline V lookup: CDR1 GTSNPN, CDR2 SVGIG (reference sequence). The CDR3 spells CAWSALAGDGYTF. DNA for the CDR3: TGTGCCTGGAGTGCTTTAGCGGGCGATGGCTACACCTTC.

The rearrangement links TRBV28 to TRBJ1-3, with 9 bases matching TRBD1. Trimming removed 5 bases from V and 2 bases from J; junction bases left unmatched: 1. CDR3 length: 14 amino acids. The germline CDR1 and CDR2 sequences are MDHEN and SYDVKM. The CDR3 is CASSGTGTGNTIYF. The CDR3 region has the DNA TGTGCCAGCAGTGGGACAGGGACTGGAAACACCATATATTTT. The full variable domain, rest sourced from reference TRBV28 and TRBJ1-3, is DVKVTQSSRYLVKRTGEKVFLECVQDMDHENMFWYRQDPGLGLRLIYFSYDVKMKEKGDIPEGYSVSREKKERFSLILESASTNQTSMYLCASSGTGTGNTIYFGEGSWLTVV.